Listed below are T cell receptor beta chains from one sample, sequenced in a study of T and B cells in COVID-19 patients. TCRdb used MiXCR to reprocess the multiplex PCR reads, holding one entry per CDR3 protein. The sample lists 6,000 to 9,000 distinct CDR3 sequences, 26% occurring once. Sequencing was performed on blood. All receptors come from a human donor with active COVID-19. Both conserved end residues are part of each CDR3. Each record gives: clone size, D gene, CDR3 length, V gene, J gene, CDR3 protein, CDR3 DNA. A D gene is named only where the DNA matches it firmly. The size entry is marked missing in some rows and otherwise reads once, few, many or a size class.

medium-sized	TRBD1	15	TRBV19	TRBJ2-1	CASSETGGSYNEQFF	TGTGCCAGTAGTGAAACAGGGGGCTCCTACAATGAGCAGTTCTTC
medium-sized	NA	14	TRBV6-5	TRBJ1-4	CASSPTGLGEKLFF	TGTGCCAGCAGTCCTACAGGGTTGGGTGAAAAACTGTTTTTT
medium-sized	NA	15	TRBV13	TRBJ2-1	CASSPGSRGTNEQFF	TGTGCCAGCAGCCCCGGCAGCCGGGGGACAAATGAGCAGTTCTTC
many	NA	13	TRBV10-3	TRBJ2-2	CAIKSRAGGELFF	TGTGCCATCAAGAGCAGGGCCGGCGGGGAGCTGTTTTTT
medium-sized	TRBD2	15	TRBV6-5	TRBJ2-3	CASSYSAGGADTQYF	TGTGCCAGCAGTTACTCAGCGGGGGGCGCAGATACGCAGTATTTT
medium-sized	NA	15	TRBV6-2/TRBV6-3	TRBJ2-7	CASSERRQGLYEQYF	TGTGCCAGCAGTGAAAGGAGACAGGGACTATACGAGCAGTACTTC
NA	NA	15	TRBV6-5	TRBJ2-1	CASSLKGGSYNEQFF	TGTGCCAGCAGCCTTAAGGGGGGCTCCTACAATGAGCAGTTCTTC
few	NA	13	TRBV6-6	TRBJ1-1	CASSGSMNTEAFF	TGTGCCAGCAGTGGATCGATGAACACTGAAGCTTTCTTT
NA	NA	11	TRBV27	TRBJ1-5	CTSSSGQPQHF	TGTACCAGCAGTTCGGGACAGCCCCAGCATTTT
few	TRBD1	15	TRBV6-2/TRBV6-3	TRBJ1-1	CASSPLTGGNTEAFF	TGTGCCAGCAGTCCCCTGACAGGGGGGAACACTGAAGCTTTCTTT
NA	NA	15	TRBV6-5	TRBJ2-5	CASSYGQPYQETQYF	TGTGCCAGCAGTTACGGACAACCCTACCAAGAGACCCAGTACTTC
few	NA	15	TRBV6-2/TRBV6-3	TRBJ1-5	CASSYWGGGNQPQHF	TGTGCCAGCAGTTACTGGGGTGGTGGCAATCAGCCCCAGCATTTT
many	TRBD2	16	TRBV15	TRBJ2-7	CATSRGTSGRDYEQYF	TGTGCCACCAGCAGGGGGACTAGCGGGAGGGACTACGAGCAGTACTTC
medium-sized	NA	15	TRBV5-6	TRBJ1-6	CASSLVVAPNSPLHF	TGTGCCAGCAGCTTGGTGGTGGCGCCGAATTCACCCCTCCACTTT
NA	NA	13	TRBV7-6	TRBJ1-2	CASSLPGNYGYTF	TGTGCCAGCAGCTTACCAGGGAACTATGGCTACACCTTC
medium-sized	TRBD1	17	TRBV6-5	TRBJ2-2	CASSSGTALISSGELFF	TGTGCCAGCAGTTCCGGGACAGCACTAATTTCGAGCGGGGAGCTGTTTTTT
few	NA	19	TRBV5-5	TRBJ1-2	CASSGPKGGDQNRPYGYTF	TGTGCCAGCAGCGGGCCGAAGGGGGGGGACCAAAACCGACCCTATGGCTACACCTTC
NA	NA	13	TRBV5-1	TRBJ2-1	CASSSDRGSEQFF	TGCGCCAGCAGCTCGGACCGGGGTTCTGAGCAGTTCTTC
few	TRBD1	16	TRBV7-2	TRBJ2-3	CASSLPTGKGTDTQYF	TGTGCCAGCAGCCTGCCGACAGGGAAGGGCACAGATACGCAGTATTTT
few	TRBD2	17	TRBV27	TRBJ2-2	CASSSLAGGPWGGELFF	TGTGCCAGCAGTTCACTAGCGGGGGGCCCATGGGGCGGGGAGCTGTTTTTT
NA	NA	17	TRBV7-2	TRBJ2-3	CASSLRAGALSTDTQYF	TGTGCCAGCAGCTTAAGGGCAGGGGCTCTCAGCACAGATACGCAGTATTTT
NA	NA	13	TRBV6-2/TRBV6-3	TRBJ2-2	CASSPEEVGELFF	TGTGCCAGCAGCCCCGAAGAGGTCGGGGAGCTGTTTTTT
many	NA	15	TRBV5-6	TRBJ2-7	CASSWEEATLREQYF	TGTGCCAGCAGCTGGGAGGAGGCGACCCTCCGCGAGCAGTACTTC
NA	TRBD1	15	TRBV9	TRBJ2-7	CASSVEGTGLYEQYF	TGTGCCAGCAGCGTAGAAGGGACAGGGTTGTACGAGCAGTACTTC
NA	NA	13	TRBV6-4	TRBJ1-6	CASSDREDSPLHF	TGTGCCAGCAGTGACAGGGAAGATTCACCCCTCCACTTT
NA	TRBD1	14	TRBV20-1	TRBJ2-7	CSARDRQGVYEQYF	TGCAGTGCTAGAGATAGGCAGGGGGTGTACGAGCAGTACTTC
few	NA	16	TRBV10-3	TRBJ1-6	CAISDAPGFTNSPLHF	TGTGCCATCAGTGATGCCCCGGGGTTTACAAATTCACCCCTCCACTTT
few	NA	14	TRBV7-9	TRBJ2-7	CASSLAGPPYEQYF	TGTGCCAGCAGCTTAGCAGGGCCCCCCTACGAGCAGTACTTC
NA	NA	14	TRBV6-5	TRBJ1-1	CASTLRRTATEAFF	TGTGCCAGCACCTTACGAAGGACAGCGACTGAAGCTTTCTTT
few	NA	13	TRBV7-2	TRBJ2-3	CASSWDLTDTQYF	TGTGCCAGCAGCTGGGACCTCACAGATACGCAGTATTTT
many	NA	13	TRBV5-4	TRBJ2-7	CASSLPRGYEQYF	TGTGCCAGCAGCTTGCCGCGGGGCTACGAGCAGTACTTC
NA	NA	15	TRBV20-1	TRBJ1-2	CSARDSLTGGYGYTF	TGCAGTGCTAGAGATTCCTTGACAGGAGGCTATGGCTACACCTTC
NA	TRBD1	18	TRBV6-4	TRBJ1-4	CASSDLPGQGKNDEKLFF	TGTGCCAGCAGTGACCTACCGGGACAGGGTAAGAATGATGAAAAACTGTTTTTT
NA	NA	13	TRBV7-2	TRBJ2-5	CASSPGLQETQYF	TGTGCCAGCAGCCCGGGACTGCAAGAGACCCAGTACTTC
few	NA	13	TRBV6-2/TRBV6-3	TRBJ2-5	CASRILRGQTQYF	TGTGCCAGCAGGATCCTCAGGGGTCAGACCCAGTACTTC
NA	TRBD2	15	TRBV10-3	TRBJ2-7	CAISGLAGNSYEQYF	TGTGCCATCAGTGGACTAGCGGGCAACTCCTACGAGCAGTACTTC
few	TRBD1	13	TRBV27	TRBJ1-2	CASSRTGNYGYTF	TGTGCCAGCAGTCGGACAGGGAACTATGGCTACACCTTC
few	TRBD2	14	TRBV6-4	TRBJ2-3	CASSEGGGTDTQYF	TGTGCCAGCAGTGAGGGCGGGGGAACAGATACGCAGTATTTT
NA	TRBD2	16	TRBV7-4	TRBJ2-3	CASSQVTSGRTDTQYF	TGTGCCAGCAGCCAAGTGACTAGCGGGAGGACAGATACGCAGTATTTT
NA	TRBD2	16	TRBV6-1	TRBJ2-6	CASGLAGAGGANVLTF	TGTGCCAGCGGACTAGCGGGGGCGGGGGGGGCCAACGTCCTGACTTTC
medium-sized	NA	13	TRBV6-5	TRBJ2-7	CASSMRLGDEQYF	TGTGCCAGCAGTATGAGGCTCGGAGACGAGCAGTACTTC
NA	NA	12	TRBV6-2/TRBV6-3	TRBJ2-1	CASSPVRAEQFF	TGTGCCAGCTCCCCGGTCCGGGCTGAGCAGTTCTTC
NA	NA	14	TRBV7-2	TRBJ2-1	CASSLDGGGNEQFF	TGTGCCAGCAGCTTAGATGGAGGCGGCAATGAGCAGTTCTTC
large	TRBD2	15	TRBV29-1	TRBJ2-3	CSGTGLAGESDTQYF	TGCAGCGGGACGGGACTAGCGGGAGAGTCAGATACGCAGTATTTT
medium-sized	NA	14	TRBV13	TRBJ2-7	CASSGRAFSDEQYF	TGTGCCAGCAGCGGAAGGGCCTTCTCAGACGAGCAGTACTTC
NA	TRBD2	19	TRBV5-1	TRBJ2-3	CASSGGLAGGLLGTDTQYF	TGCGCCAGCAGCGGGGGACTAGCGGGGGGGCTGCTCGGCACAGATACGCAGTATTTT